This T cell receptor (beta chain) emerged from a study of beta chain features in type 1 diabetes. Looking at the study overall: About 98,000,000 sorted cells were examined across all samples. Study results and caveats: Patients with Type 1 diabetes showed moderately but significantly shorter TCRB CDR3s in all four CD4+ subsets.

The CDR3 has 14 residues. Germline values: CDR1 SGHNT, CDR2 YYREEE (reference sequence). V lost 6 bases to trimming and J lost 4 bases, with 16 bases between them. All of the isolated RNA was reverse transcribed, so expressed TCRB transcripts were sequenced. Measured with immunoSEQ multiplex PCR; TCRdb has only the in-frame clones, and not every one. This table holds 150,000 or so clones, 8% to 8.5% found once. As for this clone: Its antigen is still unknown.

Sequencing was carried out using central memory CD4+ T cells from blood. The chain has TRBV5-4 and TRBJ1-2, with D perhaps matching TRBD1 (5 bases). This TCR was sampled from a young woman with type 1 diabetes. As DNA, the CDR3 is TGTGCCAGCACCCCCCACGGGGGAGCCTATGGCTACACCTTC. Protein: CASTPHGGAYGYTF. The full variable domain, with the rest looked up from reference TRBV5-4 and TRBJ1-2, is ETGVTQSPTHLIKTRGQQVTLRCSSQSGHNTVSWYQQALGQGPQFIFQYYREEENGRGNFPPRFSGLQFPNYSSELNVNALELDDSALYLCASTPHGGAYGYTFGSGTRLTVV.